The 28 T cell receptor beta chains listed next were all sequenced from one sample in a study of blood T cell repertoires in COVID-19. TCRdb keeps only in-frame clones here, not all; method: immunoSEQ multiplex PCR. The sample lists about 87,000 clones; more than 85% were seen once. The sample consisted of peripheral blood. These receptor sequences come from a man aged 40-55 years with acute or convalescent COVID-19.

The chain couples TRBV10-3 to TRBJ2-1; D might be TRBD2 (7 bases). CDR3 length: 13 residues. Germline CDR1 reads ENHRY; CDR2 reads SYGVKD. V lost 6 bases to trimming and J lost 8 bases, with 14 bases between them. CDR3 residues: CAIRIQGGDEQFF. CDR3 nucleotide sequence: TGTGCCATCAGGATACAGGGAGGGGATGAGCAGTTCTTC.

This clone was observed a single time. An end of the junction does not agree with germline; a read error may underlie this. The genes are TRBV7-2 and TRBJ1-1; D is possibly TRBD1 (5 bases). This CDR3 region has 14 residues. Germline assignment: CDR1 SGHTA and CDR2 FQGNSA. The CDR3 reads CASSHSGGNAEAFF. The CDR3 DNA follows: TGTGCCAGCAGCCACAGCGGGGGGAACGCTGAAGCTTTCTTT.

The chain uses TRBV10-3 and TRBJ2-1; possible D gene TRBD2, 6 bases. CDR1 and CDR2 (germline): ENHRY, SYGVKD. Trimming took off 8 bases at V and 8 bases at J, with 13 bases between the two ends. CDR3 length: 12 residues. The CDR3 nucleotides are TGTGCCATCGGGCGTGGGGGGTATGAGCAGTTCTTC. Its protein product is CAIGRGGYEQFF.

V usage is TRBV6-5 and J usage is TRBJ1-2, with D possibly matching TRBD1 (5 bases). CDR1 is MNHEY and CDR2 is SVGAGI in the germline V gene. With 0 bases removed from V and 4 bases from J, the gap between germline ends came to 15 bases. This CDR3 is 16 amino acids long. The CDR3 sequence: CASSYSPGSRAYGYTF. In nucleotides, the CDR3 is TGTGCCAGCAGTTACTCCCCCGGAAGCAGGGCCTATGGCTACACCTTC.

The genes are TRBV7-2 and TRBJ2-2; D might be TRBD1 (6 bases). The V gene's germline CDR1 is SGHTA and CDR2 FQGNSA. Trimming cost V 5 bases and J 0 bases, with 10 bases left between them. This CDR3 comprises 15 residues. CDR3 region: CASSVTGSNTGELFF. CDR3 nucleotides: TGTGCCAGCAGCGTGACAGGTTCGAACACCGGGGAGCTGTTTTTT.

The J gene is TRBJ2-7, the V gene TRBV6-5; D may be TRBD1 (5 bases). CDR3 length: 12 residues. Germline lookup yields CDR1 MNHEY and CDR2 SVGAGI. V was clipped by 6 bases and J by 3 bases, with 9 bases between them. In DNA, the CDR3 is TGTGCCAGCAGGGACACCGTCTACGAGCAGTACTTC. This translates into CASRDTVYEQYF.

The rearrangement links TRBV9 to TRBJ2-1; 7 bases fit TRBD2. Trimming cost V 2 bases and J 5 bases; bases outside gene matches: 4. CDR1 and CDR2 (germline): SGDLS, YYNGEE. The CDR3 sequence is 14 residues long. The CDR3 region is CASSVGTNNNEQFF. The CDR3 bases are TGTGCCAGCAGCGTCGGGACTAACAACAATGAGCAGTTCTTC.

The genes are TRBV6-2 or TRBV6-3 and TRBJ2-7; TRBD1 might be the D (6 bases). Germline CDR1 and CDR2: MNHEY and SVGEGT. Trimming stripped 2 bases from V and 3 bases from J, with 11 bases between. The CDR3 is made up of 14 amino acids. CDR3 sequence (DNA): TGTGCCAGCAGTTACCAGGGGCCGCACTACGAGCAGTACTTC. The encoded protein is CASSYQGPHYEQYF.

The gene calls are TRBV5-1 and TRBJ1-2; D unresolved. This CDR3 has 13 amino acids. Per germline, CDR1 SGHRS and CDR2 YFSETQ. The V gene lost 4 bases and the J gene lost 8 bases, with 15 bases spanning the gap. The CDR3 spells CASSETHAEGYTF. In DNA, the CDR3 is TGCGCCAGCAGCGAGACCCATGCGGAGGGCTACACCTTC. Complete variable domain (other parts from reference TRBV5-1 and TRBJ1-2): KAGVTQTPRYLIKTRGQQVTLSCSPISGHRSVSWYQQTPGQGLQFLFEYFSETQRNKGNFPGRFSGRQFSNSRSEMNVSTLELGDSALYLCASSETHAEGYTFGSGTRLTVV.

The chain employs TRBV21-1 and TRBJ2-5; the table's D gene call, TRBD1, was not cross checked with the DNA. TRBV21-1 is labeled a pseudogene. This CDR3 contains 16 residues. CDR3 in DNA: TGTGCCAGCAGTGATGGACCGGGACAGGGGGAAGAGACCCAGTACTTC. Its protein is CASSDGPGQGEETQYF.

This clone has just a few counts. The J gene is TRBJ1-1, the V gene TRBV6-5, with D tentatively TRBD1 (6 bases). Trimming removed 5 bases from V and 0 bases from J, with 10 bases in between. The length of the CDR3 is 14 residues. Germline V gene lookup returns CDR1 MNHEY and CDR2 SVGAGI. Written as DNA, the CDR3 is TGTGCCAGCAGTCAGGGGATTATGAACACTGAAGCTTTCTTT. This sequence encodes CASSQGIMNTEAFF.

The CDR3 DNA sequence: TGTGCCAGCAGTTCATTGCCGGGGAGCACAGATACGCAGTATTTT. Its translation is CASSSLPGSTDTQYF. This chain joins TRBV5-4 and TRBJ2-3; the D gene is possibly TRBD2 (5 bases). This CDR3 comprises 15 residues. The V gene's germline CDR1 is SGHNT and CDR2 YYREEE (reference sequence). Trimming removed 5 bases from V and 0 bases from J, with 13 bases in between. Complete variable domain (other parts from reference TRBV5-4 and TRBJ2-3): ETGVTQSPTHLIKTRGQQVTLRCSSQSGHNTVSWYQQALGQGPQFIFQYYREEENGRGNFPPRFSGLQFPNYSSELNVNALELDDSALYLCASSSLPGSTDTQYFGPGTRLTVL.

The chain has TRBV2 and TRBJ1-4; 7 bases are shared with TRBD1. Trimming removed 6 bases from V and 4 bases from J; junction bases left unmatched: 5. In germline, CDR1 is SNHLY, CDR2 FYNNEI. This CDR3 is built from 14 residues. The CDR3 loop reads CASRPDRFNEKLFF. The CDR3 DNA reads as TGTGCCAGCAGACCGGACAGGTTTAATGAAAAACTGTTTTTT.

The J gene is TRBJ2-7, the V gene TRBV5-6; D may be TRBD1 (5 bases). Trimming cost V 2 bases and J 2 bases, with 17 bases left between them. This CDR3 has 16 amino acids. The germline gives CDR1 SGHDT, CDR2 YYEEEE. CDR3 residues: CASSFPQGVGAYEQYF. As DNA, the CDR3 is TGTGCCAGCAGCTTCCCCCAAGGGGTCGGAGCCTACGAGCAGTACTTC.

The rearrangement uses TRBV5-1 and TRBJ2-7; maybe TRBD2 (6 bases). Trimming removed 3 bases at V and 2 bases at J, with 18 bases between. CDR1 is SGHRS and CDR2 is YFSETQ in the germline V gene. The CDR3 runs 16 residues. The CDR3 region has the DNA TGCGCCAGCAGCTACCTAGCGACCCGCACGCCCTACGAGCAGTACTTC. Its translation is CASSYLATRTPYEQYF. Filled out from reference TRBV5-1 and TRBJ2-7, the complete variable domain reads KAGVTQTPRYLIKTRGQQVTLSCSPISGHRSVSWYQQTPGQGLQFLFEYFSETQRNKGNFPGRFSGRQFSNSRSEMNVSTLELGDSALYLCASSYLATRTPYEQYFGPGTRLTVT.

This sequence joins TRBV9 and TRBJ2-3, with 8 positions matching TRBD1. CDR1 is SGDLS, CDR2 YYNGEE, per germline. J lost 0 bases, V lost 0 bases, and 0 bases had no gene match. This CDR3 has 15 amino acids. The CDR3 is CASSVGTGSTDTQYF. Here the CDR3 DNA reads TGTGCCAGCAGCGTAGGGACAGGGAGCACAGATACGCAGTATTTT.

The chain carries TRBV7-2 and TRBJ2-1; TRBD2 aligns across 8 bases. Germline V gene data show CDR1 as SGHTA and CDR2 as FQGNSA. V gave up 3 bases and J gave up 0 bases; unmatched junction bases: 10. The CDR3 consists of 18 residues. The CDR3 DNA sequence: TGTGCCAGCAGCTTTTACGCCAGTAGCGGGGTCTCCTACAATGAGCAGTTCTTC. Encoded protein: CASSFYASSGVSYNEQFF.

CDR3 region: CASSAVPDTGELFF. The CDR3 DNA sequence: TGTGCCAGCAGCGCGGTCCCGGACACCGGGGAGCTGTTTTTT. The chain recombines TRBV5-6 with TRBJ2-2; D is uncertain. Germline CDR1 and CDR2: SGHDT and YYEEEE. The CDR3 has 14 amino acids. Trimming stripped 4 bases from V and 3 bases from J, with 10 bases between.

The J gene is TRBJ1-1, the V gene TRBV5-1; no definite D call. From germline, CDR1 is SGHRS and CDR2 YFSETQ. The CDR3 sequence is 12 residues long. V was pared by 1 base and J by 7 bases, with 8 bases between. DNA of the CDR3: TGCGCCAGCAGCTTGTCTCGGGATGAAGCTTTCTTT. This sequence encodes CASSLSRDEAFF.

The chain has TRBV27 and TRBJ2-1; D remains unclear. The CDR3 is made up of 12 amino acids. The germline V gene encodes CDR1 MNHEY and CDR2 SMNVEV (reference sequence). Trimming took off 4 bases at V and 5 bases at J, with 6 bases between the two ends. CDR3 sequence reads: CASSSLHNEQFF. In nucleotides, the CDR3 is TGTGCCAGCAGTTCCCTCCACAATGAGCAGTTCTTC.

The CDR3 here is CASSLAFQGYEQYF. DNA for the CDR3: TGCGCCAGCAGCTTGGCCTTCCAGGGCTACGAGCAGTACTTC. V usage is TRBV5-1 and J usage is TRBJ2-7; D possibly corresponds to TRBD1 (5 bases). The CDR3 is 14 amino acids. Between the trimmed V and J ends, which lost 0 bases and 3 bases, there was a span of 10 bases. Germline V lookup: CDR1 SGHRS, CDR2 YFSETQ.

The CDR3 protein is CASSPRTGEQPQHF. In DNA, the CDR3 is TGTGCCAGCAGCCCTAGGACAGGAGAGCAGCCCCAGCATTTT. The chain joins TRBV7-2 to TRBJ1-5, with TRBD1 matching 7 bases. Germline values: CDR1 SGHTA, CDR2 FQGNSA. V shed 5 bases, J shed 7 bases, and the junction held 8 bases outside the gene matches. The CDR3 is 14 amino acids.

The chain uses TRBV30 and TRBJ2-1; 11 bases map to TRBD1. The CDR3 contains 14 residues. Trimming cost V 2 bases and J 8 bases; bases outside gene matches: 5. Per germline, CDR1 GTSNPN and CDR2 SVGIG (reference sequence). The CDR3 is CAWSLGQGADEQFF. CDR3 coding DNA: TGTGCCTGGAGTTTAGGACAGGGGGCCGATGAGCAGTTCTTC.

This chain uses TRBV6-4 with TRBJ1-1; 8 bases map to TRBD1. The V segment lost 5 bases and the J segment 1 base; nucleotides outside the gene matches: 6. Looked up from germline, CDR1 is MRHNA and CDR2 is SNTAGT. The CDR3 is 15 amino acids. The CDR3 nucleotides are TGTGCCAGCAGTATCAGCGGGACAGGGAACACTGAAGCTTTCTTT. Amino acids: CASSISGTGNTEAFF.

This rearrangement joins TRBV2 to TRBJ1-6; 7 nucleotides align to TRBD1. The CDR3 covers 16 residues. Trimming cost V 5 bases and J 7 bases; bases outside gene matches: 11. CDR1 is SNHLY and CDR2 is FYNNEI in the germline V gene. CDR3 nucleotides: TGTGCCAGCAGTCCCCCGGGCGACAGGGTGAATTCACCCCTCCACTTT. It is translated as CASSPPGDRVNSPLHF.

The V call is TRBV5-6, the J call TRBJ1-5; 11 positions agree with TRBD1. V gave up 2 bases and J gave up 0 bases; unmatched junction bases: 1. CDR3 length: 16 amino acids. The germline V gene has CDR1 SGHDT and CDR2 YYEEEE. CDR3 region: CASSFGTGGSNQPQHF. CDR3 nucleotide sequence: TGTGCCAGCAGCTTTGGGACAGGGGGTAGCAATCAGCCCCAGCATTTT.

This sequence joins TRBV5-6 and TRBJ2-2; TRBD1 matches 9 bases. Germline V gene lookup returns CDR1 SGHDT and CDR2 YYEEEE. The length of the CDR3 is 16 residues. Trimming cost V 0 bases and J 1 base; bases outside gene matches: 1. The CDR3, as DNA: TGTGCCAGCAGCTTGGCGGGACAGGGGAACACCGGGGAGCTGTTTTTT. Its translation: CASSLAGQGNTGELFF.

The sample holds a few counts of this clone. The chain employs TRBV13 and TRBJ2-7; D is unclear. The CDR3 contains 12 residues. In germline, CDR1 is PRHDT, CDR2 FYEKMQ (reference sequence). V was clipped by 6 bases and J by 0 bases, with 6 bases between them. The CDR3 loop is CASSESSYEQYF. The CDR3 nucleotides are TGTGCCAGCAGTGAGAGCTCCTACGAGCAGTACTTC.